This T cell receptor beta chain was documented in a study of T-cell memory formation after mild COVID-19. This clonotype turned up a few times. The antigen remains undetermined. Study-level findings and limits: Certain responding clones were present in pre-infection memory, suggesting participation of cross-reactive memory. The authors left the SARS-CoV-2 specificity of second-wave clones peaking on day 37 unconfirmed. A balance of CD4 and CD8 characterized clones contracting day 15 to 85, whereas later expanders leaned CD4+.

The CDR3 is 17 residues long. The germline CDR1 and CDR2 sequences are MNHEY and SVGEGT. Trimming cost V 6 bases and J 0 bases, with 18 bases left between them. The 5'RACE method, run with constant-segment primers, produced TCR alpha and TCR beta cDNA libraries (carrying sample barcodes and UMIs). TCRdb used MiXCR to reprocess the 5' RACE reads, holding one entry per CDR3 protein. The sample holds around 220,000 distinct CDR3 sequences, about a sixth seen once. The sample taken for sequencing was PBMCs or a T cell subset sorted from them (not recorded which). The clonotype was recovered from a young man who had mild COVID-19 (a few samples of this study predate the infection). Cell type and time point are not known. The chain links TRBV6-2 or TRBV6-3 to TRBJ1-5; D might be TRBD1 (5 bases). The CDR3 DNA follows: TGTGCCAGCAGCCCATCCGCGGCAGGGCTTAGCAATCAGCCCCAGCATTTT. The encoded protein is CASSPSAAGLSNQPQHF.